The rows below give T cell receptor beta chains drawn from one sample of a study of T cell responses to AZD1222 COVID-19 vaccine. Produced via immunoSEQ multiplex PCR; TCRdb's table is partial and in-frame only. The top ten hold 0.7% to 0.9% of the sample, which has 150,000 to 200,000 clones, 90% to 95% seen once. Sequenced here: peripheral blood, sampled on day 0 of AZD1222 vaccination. The receptors were gathered from an adult in good health. CDR3s include the opening cysteine and the closing phenylalanine or tryptophan. D genes are given only for firm matches. Clone size is given for some rows only: seen once, a few or many times, or a class if the clone is expanded.

V	D	size	J	DNA	CDR3
TRBV4-2	TRBD1	-	TRBJ2-2	TGTGCCAGCAGCCAAGCTGACAGGGGGAACACCGGGGAGCTGTTTTTT	CASSQADRGNTGELFF
TRBV28	-	-	TRBJ1-5	TGTGCCAGCAGCCCGTATAGAGCCGGACAGCCCCAGCATTTT	CASSPYRAGQPQHF
TRBV28	-	-	TRBJ1-4	TGTGCCAGCAGTCCCGGCGGCAGGAGTAATGAAAAACTGTTTTTT	CASSPGGRSNEKLFF
TRBV5-1	TRBD1	-	TRBJ1-1	TGCGCCAGCAGCAAACAGGGGGCGACTGAAGCTTTCTTT	CASSKQGATEAFF
TRBV3-1/TRBV3-2	-	-	TRBJ2-7	TGTGCCAGCAGCAGGTCGGATACCTACGGGCAGTACTTC	CASSRSDTYGQYF
TRBV2	TRBD1	once	TRBJ2-1	TGTGCCGGAAGACAGGGGTTCGATGAGCAGTTCTTC	CAGRQGFDEQFF
TRBV18	-	few	TRBJ2-3	TGTGCCAGCTCACCACCAGACAATTCTGGCACAGATACGCAGTATTTT	CASSPPDNSGTDTQYF
TRBV29-1	-	-	TRBJ1-1	TGCAGCGTATACTACAGTGGTCTGAACACTGAAGCTTTCTTT	CSVYYSGLNTEAFF
TRBV5-1	-	-	TRBJ2-5	TGCGCCAGCTCTGATTGGAGGGACTCCGAGTACCAAGAGACCCAGTACTTC	CASSDWRDSEYQETQYF
TRBV5-4	-	-	TRBJ2-2	TGTGCCAGCCGTACTAGTTTTACCGGGGAGCTGTTTTTT	CASRTSFTGELFF
TRBV4-2	-	-	TRBJ2-2	TGTGCCAGCAGCCAAGAGGCGGAAAGGAACACCGGGGAGCTGTTTTTT	CASSQEAERNTGELFF
TRBV5-6	-	-	TRBJ2-5	TGTGCCAGCAGCCTTACGGGGCGAGAGACCCAGTACTTC	CASSLTGRETQYF
TRBV7-3	-	-	TRBJ2-2	TGTACCAGCAAGAGCGGGAACACCGGGGAGCTGTTTTTT	CTSKSGNTGELFF
TRBV5-4	TRBD1	-	TRBJ2-1	TGTGCCAGCCACACCGGGACAGCCTACAATGAGCAGTTCTTC	CASHTGTAYNEQFF
TRBV5-1	-	-	TRBJ1-5	TGCGCCAGCAGCTCATGCTGTCAGCCCCAGCATTTT	CASSSCCQPQHF
TRBV7-2	-	-	TRBJ2-1	TGTGCCAGCAGCTTAGCGGGGGCCGGAGATGAGCAGTTCTTC	CASSLAGAGDEQFF
TRBV5-1	-	-	TRBJ1-1	TGCGCCAGCAGCTTGGGTCTAGGTTTTGAGACTGAAGCTTTCTTT	CASSLGLGFETEAFF
TRBV9	-	-	TRBJ2-3	TGTGCCAGCAGCCTAGGAACCACAGATACGCAGTATTTT	CASSLGTTDTQYF
TRBV25-1	-	-	TRBJ1-2	TGTGCCAGCAGTGACCCGGGCCTTTTCGGAGGCTACACCTTC	CASSDPGLFGGYTF
TRBV19	-	-	TRBJ2-1	TGTGCCAGTAGTATAGAAGGGACCCGTCCGTTCTTC	CASSIEGTRPFF
TRBV19	-	few	TRBJ2-3	TGTGCCAGTCAAGAATCGGGACTGAGGAATACGCAGTATTTT	CASQESGLRNTQYF
TRBV11-3	TRBD1	-	TRBJ2-1	TGTGCCAGCAGCTTAGGTCCGGGACAGCCTTACAATGAGCAGTTCTTC	CASSLGPGQPYNEQFF
TRBV5-1	-	-	TRBJ1-2	TGCGCCAGCAGAACTAATGACGGATACTATGGCTACACCTTC	CASRTNDGYYGYTF
TRBV6-5	-	-	TRBJ1-1	TGTGCCAGCAGTTACCAGGATTACACTGAAGCTTTCTTT	CASSYQDYTEAFF
TRBV10-3	TRBD1	once	TRBJ1-5	TGTGCCATTTCGGACAGGGAAACTCAGCCCCAGCATTTT	CAISDRETQPQHF
TRBV27	TRBD1	-	TRBJ2-7	TGTGCCAGCAGTTTATTGGTCGAAGGGACAGGAGAGCTTTACGAGCAGTACTTC	CASSLLVEGTGELYEQYF
TRBV6-5	-	few	TRBJ1-2	TGTGCCAGCAGTTACTCTTCGGGTAACTATGGCTACACCTTC	CASSYSSGNYGYTF
TRBV6-5	TRBD1	few	TRBJ1-1	TGTGCCAGCAGTTACCCAGGGACAGGTGGGTTCACTGAAGCTTTCTTT	CASSYPGTGGFTEAFF
TRBV9	-	-	TRBJ1-2	TGTGCCAGCAGCGTAGGGTCCGTTTACACCTTC	CASSVGSVYTF
TRBV3-1/TRBV3-2	TRBD2	once	TRBJ2-2	TGTGCCAGCAGCCAAGCGGGGACTAGGACCGGGGAGCTGTTTTTT	CASSQAGTRTGELFF
TRBV4-1	-	-	TRBJ1-5	TGCGCCAGCAGCGTGGCAGGGGACAATCAGCCCCAGCATTTT	CASSVAGDNQPQHF
TRBV4-1	-	-	TRBJ1-2	TGCGCCAGCAGCTTCCAGACGGACTATGGCTACACCTTC	CASSFQTDYGYTF
TRBV19	TRBD1	-	TRBJ2-2	TGTGCCAGTCGACAAAAGGGCAGGGGGTACACCGGGGAGCTGTTTTTT	CASRQKGRGYTGELFF
TRBV6-5	-	-	TRBJ1-1	TGTGCCAGCAGTTACTCGGCCGCCGGTGAAGCTTTCTTT	CASSYSAAGEAFF
TRBV29-1	-	-	TRBJ1-2	TGCAGCGTCTGGGGTGACTATGGCTACACCTTC	CSVWGDYGYTF
TRBV5-8	-	-	TRBJ2-5	TGTGCCAGCAGCTTGGTACCCTGGGAGACCCAGTACTTC	CASSLVPWETQYF
TRBV5-6	-	-	TRBJ1-2	TGTGCCAGCAGACCAGGGAACTATGGCTACACCTTC	CASRPGNYGYTF